A selection of T cell receptor beta chains follows, all from one sample in a study of post-analysis software for immune sequencing data. TCRdb independently ran MiXCR on the PCR reads; one entry per CDR3 protein. The sample contains 750,000 to 950,000 distinct CDR3 sequences, about 50% of which appear only once. Sample: blood. The receptors here all came from a girl aged 10-17 years with multiple sclerosis. The CDR3 runs from the conserved cysteine through the conserved F or W. A D gene is named only where the DNA matches it firmly. Size is omitted from some rows. Given values are once, few, many or a class for expanded clones.

>TRBJ2-3|TRBV5-1|once|-
TGCGCCAGCAGCCCGCTGTTGGATGGAGCCAGCACAGATACGCAGTATTTT
CASSPLLDGASTDTQYF
>TRBJ1-6|TRBV4-1|-|TRBD1
TGCGCCAGCAGTCCAGTAGGAGGGGGCTTTAGTTCACCCCTCCACTTT
CASSPVGGGFSSPLHF
>TRBJ2-2|TRBV9|-|-
TGTGCCAGCGGCTTTGGACACTCGAACACCGGGGAGCTGTTTTTT
CASGFGHSNTGELFF
>TRBJ2-7|TRBV20-1|-|TRBD1
TGCAGTGCTAACCGGGACAGCCGCGGCGAGCAGTACTTC
CSANRDSRGEQYF
>TRBJ2-1|TRBV15|few|TRBD2
TGTGCCACCAGCTCGAGAGGGCTAGCGGGAGGTAATGGTTACAATGAGCAGTTCTTC
CATSSRGLAGGNGYNEQFF
>TRBJ2-3|TRBV29-1|-|-
TGCAGCGTTGATCCCACCTACACAGATACGCAGTATTTT
CSVDPTYTDTQYF
>TRBJ2-3|TRBV14|few|TRBD2
TGTGCCAGCAGCGTTTCGGGACTAGCGAATATGAAGTATTTT
CASSVSGLANMKYF
>TRBJ1-1|TRBV20-1|-|TRBD1
TGCAGTGCTAGAGACCATAACGCGGACAGGTCCACTCTTTTGGGCACTGAAGCTTTCTTT
CSARDHNADRSTLLGTEAFF
>TRBJ2-1|TRBV7-3|-|TRBD2
TGTGCCAGCAGCCCTAATAGGGCTAGCGGGAGACATTACAATGAGCAGTTCTTC
CASSPNRASGRHYNEQFF
>TRBJ2-1|TRBV20-1|-|-
TGCAGTGCTAGCGGACTCACCCTGGATCTCTACAATGAGCAGTTCTTC
CSASGLTLDLYNEQFF
>TRBJ2-5|TRBV29-1|-|TRBD1
TGCAGCGTTGAAGGACAGGGTGCCTACAATGAGCAGTACTTC
CSVEGQGAYNEQYF
>TRBJ2-5|TRBV15|few|TRBD2
TGTGCCACCAGCAGGGAGGGAGGGTTCGCCGAGACCCAGTACTTC
CATSREGGFAETQYF
>TRBJ2-1|TRBV6-1|-|-
TGTGCCAGCATCCAAGAGGCGTACAATGAGCAGTTCTTC
CASIQEAYNEQFF
>TRBJ2-7|TRBV7-8|-|TRBD2
TGTGCCAGCAGCTCGCACGCCGGGACTAGCTACGAGCAGTACTTC
CASSSHAGTSYEQYF
>TRBJ2-5|TRBV25-1|few|-
TGTGCCAGCGGCAACAGGGCGGAGACCCAGTACTTC
CASGNRAETQYF
>TRBJ2-7|TRBV7-3|few|-
TGTGCCAGCAGCTTAGGAGGGACGCATCAGATCTACGAGCAGTACTTC
CASSLGGTHQIYEQYF
>TRBJ2-7|TRBV4-1|few|TRBD1
TGCGCCAGCAGCCAAGGCCGAGGGACAGGTAGCAGGGGGTACGAGCAGTACTTC
CASSQGRGTGSRGYEQYF
>TRBJ1-5|TRBV5-1|-|TRBD1
TGCGCCAGCAGCTTGGGTGACAGGGGTGACAGCAATCAGCCCCAGCATTTT
CASSLGDRGDSNQPQHF
>TRBJ1-4|TRBV20-1|-|-
TGCAGTGCTAGAGATACAGGGAATGAAAAACTGTTTTTT
CSARDTGNEKLFF
>TRBJ2-5|TRBV7-3|-|-
TGTGCCAGCAGCTTAATTAACACCGGGACCCAGTACTTC
CASSLINTGTQYF
>TRBJ2-7|TRBV29-1|-|TRBD2
TGCAGCGTTGAAGTCTTGGCTAGCGGGGTAGATGACTACGAGCAGTACTTC
CSVEVLASGVDDYEQYF
>TRBJ2-1|TRBV12-3/TRBV12-4|-|-
TGTGCCAGCAGGGCGACGGGGGGCTTTAGCAATGAGCAGTTCTTC
CASRATGGFSNEQFF
>TRBJ1-2|TRBV18|-|-
TGTGCCAGCTCACCGTGGGACTATTATGGCTACACCTTC
CASSPWDYYGYTF
>TRBJ2-1|TRBV7-3|-|TRBD1
TGTACCAGCAGCTTCGACAGGGGGGTATACAATGAGCAGTTCTTC
CTSSFDRGVYNEQFF
>TRBJ2-7|TRBV30|-|TRBD1
TGTGCCTTATACCCCGGGACAGGGGATCGGGACGAGCAGTACTTC
CALYPGTGDRDEQYF
>TRBJ2-1|TRBV5-1|-|-
TGCGCCAGCAGCCCCTACTCTCGGGATGAGCAGTTCTTC
CASSPYSRDEQFF
>TRBJ2-5|TRBV7-2|few|-
TGTGCCAGCAGCTTAGCCTTGCGACTCCAAGAGACCCAGTACTTC
CASSLALRLQETQYF
>TRBJ2-7|TRBV5-1|-|-
TGCGCCAGCAGCTGGAGACAGGCGTACGAGCAGTACTTC
CASSWRQAYEQYF
>TRBJ1-2|TRBV5-5|few|-
TGTGCCAGCAGCTCACAGGGACTGGGGGGCTACACCTTC
CASSSQGLGGYTF
>TRBJ1-1|TRBV6-5|-|-
TGTGCCAGCAGTTACGGCAGCCGGGGGACTGAAGCTTTCTTT
CASSYGSRGTEAFF